These 16 T cell receptor beta chains came from one sample sequenced in a study of OX40 agonist ivuxolimab in advanced cancers. TCRdb's table, derived via immunoSEQ multiplex PCR, lists solely in-frame clones and lacks some. The data show over 50,000 clones, more than 70% seen once. The source material was CD4+ or CD8+ T cells sorted from blood, sampled in a trial of the OX40 agonist ivuxolimab. The receptors here all came from an adult with an advanced solid tumor such as melanoma, head and neck, liver or kidney cancer.

CDR3 sequence: CASSLVGAGGPYGELFF. In DNA form, the CDR3 reads TGTGCCAGCAGTTTGGTTGGTGCGGGGGGGCCCTACGGGGAGCTGTTTTTT. The chain links TRBV28 to TRBJ2-2, with 9 bases matching TRBD2. This CDR3 has 17 residues. CDR1 and CDR2 from the germline V gene are MDHEN and SYDVKM. Germline trimming cut 3 bases from V and 7 bases from J; bases unmatched to any gene: 12.

The chain links TRBV30 to TRBJ1-2; TRBD1 matches 8 bases. This CDR3 region has 14 residues. With 8 bases clipped from V and 6 bases from J, the junction kept 14 bases outside the gene matches. Germline CDR1 reads GTSNPN; CDR2 reads SVGIG (reference sequence). This CDR3 is CAKTLQGVGNGYTF. Written as DNA, the CDR3 is TGTGCCAAAACCCTACAGGGGGTCGGTAATGGCTACACCTTC.

The V call is TRBV7-9, the J call TRBJ2-4, with TRBD2 matching over 14 bases. The CDR3 totals 17 residues. Germline CDR1 and CDR2: SEHNR and FQNEAQ (reference sequence). Trimming took 3 bases from V and 8 from J; bases not matched to a gene: 9. The CDR3 loop reads CASSLRLAGGTEDIQYF. CDR3 sequence (DNA): TGTGCCAGCAGCTTGAGACTAGCGGGGGGGACGGAAGACATTCAGTACTTC.

V gene TRBV19 combines with J gene TRBJ1-1, with a tentative D call TRBD1 (6 bases). The CDR3 extends over 14 amino acids. The germline gives CDR1 LNHDA, CDR2 SQIVND (reference sequence). V was pared by 2 bases and J by 4 bases, with 11 bases between. The CDR3 protein is CASSISRGGTEAFF. The DNA of the CDR3 is TGTGCCAGTAGTATATCCAGGGGAGGCACTGAAGCTTTCTTT.

V and J are TRBV5-1 and TRBJ1-2; D uncertain. Germline V CDR1 and CDR2: SGHRS, YFSETQ. This CDR3 spans 14 amino acids. V was shortened by 2 bases and J by 5 bases, with 13 bases between the two germline ends. The CDR3 bases are TGCGCCAGCAGCTTCGGTTCAACCGATTATGGCTACACCTTC. Translated: CASSFGSTDYGYTF.

This clone is a singleton in its sample. The chain links TRBV20-1 to TRBJ1-1; D might be TRBD1 (5 bases). This CDR3 is 11 amino acids long. CDR1 is DFQATT, CDR2 SNEGSKA, per germline (reference sequence). V was pared by 6 bases and J by 11 bases, with 16 bases between. In DNA, the CDR3 is TGCAGTGCGGGAGACAGCGGGGCGGCTTTCTTT. Protein: CSAGDSGAAFF.

This chain joins TRBV5-4 and TRBJ2-3, with D perhaps matching TRBD2 (6 bases). Germline CDR1 and CDR2: SGHNT and YYREEE (reference sequence). V was clipped by 2 bases and J by 0 bases, with 10 bases between them. The CDR3 is made up of 15 amino acids. The CDR3 protein is CASSFGLASTDTQYF. In nucleotides, the CDR3 is TGTGCCAGCAGCTTTGGGCTAGCGAGCACAGATACGCAGTATTTT.

This chain connects TRBV5-6 to TRBJ1-6, with TRBD1 identical over 10 bases. This CDR3 is 16 amino acids long. V dropped 1 base and J dropped 7; count of bases not matched to a gene: 5. The germline gives CDR1 SGHDT, CDR2 YYEEEE. The CDR3 sequence: CASSLLGQGRNSPLHF. The CDR3 DNA reads as TGTGCCAGCAGCTTGTTGGGACAGGGGAGGAATTCACCCCTCCACTTT.

This chain joins TRBV5-5 and TRBJ2-7; no reliable D call. Germline-derived CDR1 and CDR2 are SGHKS and YYEKEE (reference sequence). Trimming removed 3 bases from V and 4 bases from J, with 11 bases in between. This CDR3 has 13 residues. In nucleotides, the CDR3 is TGTGCCAGCAGCTCCTCTCAGGTTTACGAGCAGTACTTC. Translated, it gives CASSSSQVYEQYF.

The chain has TRBV30 and TRBJ1-1; the D gene is possibly TRBD1 (5 bases). The CDR3 is 13 amino acids. V lost 1 base and J lost 2, with 8 bases in between. Germline V CDR1 and CDR2: GTSNPN, SVGIG (reference sequence). The CDR3 reads CAWSGQGNTEAFF. The DNA of the CDR3 is TGTGCCTGGAGTGGGCAGGGCAACACTGAAGCTTTCTTT. The whole variable domain, filled in from reference TRBV30 and TRBJ1-1, reads SQTIHQWPATLVQPVGSPLSLECTVEGTSNPNLYWYRQAAGRGLQLLFYSVGIGQISSEVPQNLSASRPQDRQFILSSKKLLLSDSGFYLCAWSGQGNTEAFFGQGTRLTVV.

V gene TRBV29-1 combines with J gene TRBJ2-5; D is unresolved. V gave up 3 bases and J gave up 3 bases, with 14 bases separating them. This CDR3 region has 14 residues. The germline V gene encodes CDR1 SQVTM and CDR2 ANQGSEA. Here the CDR3 reads CSVEQVLGKETQYF. The CDR3 region has the DNA TGCAGCGTTGAGCAGGTACTGGGGAAAGAGACCCAGTACTTC.

This chain joins TRBV6-6 and TRBJ2-2, with 10 bases that match TRBD1. This CDR3 has 15 residues. The J segment lost 5 bases and the V segment lost 1 base, leaving 1 base of the junction unmatched. Germline CDR1 is MNHNY and CDR2 is SVGAGI (reference sequence). The CDR3 sequence: CASSYWTGGTGELFF. DNA for the CDR3: TGTGCCAGCAGTTACTGGACAGGGGGGACCGGGGAGCTGTTTTTT.

The chain employs TRBV15 and TRBJ2-5; D may be TRBD1 (6 bases). This CDR3 spans 14 amino acids. CDR1 and CDR2 (germline): LNHNV, YYDKDF (reference sequence). Trimming removed 2 bases from V and 2 bases from J, with 9 bases in between. As DNA, the CDR3 is TGTGCCACCAGCAGAAACAGGGAACAAGAGACCCAGTACTTC. Its protein product is CATSRNREQETQYF.

About this clone itself: Mismatch with germline at one junction end may stem from a read error. Other DNA sequences in this specimen translate into the identical CDR3. The genes are TRBV4-1 and TRBJ2-2; D tentatively fits TRBD1 or TRBD2 (6 bases each). Looked up from germline, CDR1 is MGHRA and CDR2 is YSYEKL. CDR3 length: 15 amino acids. Here the CDR3 reads CASSLGGSNAGELFF. CDR3 coding DNA: TGTGCCAGCAGTCTCGGGGGCTCTAATGCCGGGGAGCTGTTTTTT.

V is TRBV5-1 and J is TRBJ2-2; maybe TRBD2 (7 bases). Trimming stripped 1 base from V and 7 bases from J, with 14 bases between. Looked up from germline, CDR1 is SGHRS and CDR2 is YFSETQ. This CDR3 is 15 amino acids long. The CDR3: CASSLRGALGGELFF. Here the CDR3 DNA reads TGCGCCAGCAGCTTGCGGGGGGCGCTTGGCGGGGAGCTGTTTTTT.

The V gene is TRBV20-1, the J gene TRBJ1-2, with no clear D. Germline assignment: CDR1 DFQATT and CDR2 SNEGSKA (reference sequence). The V end was cut by 5 bases, the J end by 2 bases, with 3 bases between. The CDR3 sequence is 10 residues long. CDR3 residues: CSAWNYGYTF. CDR3 sequence (DNA): TGCAGTGCTTGGAACTATGGCTACACCTTC.